These 26 T cell receptor beta chains share one sample of origin, sequenced in a study of PD-L1 blockade in urothelial cancer (TCRdb year 2017). The receptor library was made with the immunoSEQ multiplex PCR assay. As stored in TCRdb, this immuneACCESS dataset retains in-frame rearrangements with V and J assigned. A fraction of the clones does not appear; measured against another copy, unresolved V genes explain less than half of the discrepancy, and the remainder lacks a known reason. Across this sample there are about 70,000 clones, with 80% to 90% seen only once. Roughly 4.5% of the sample is in the top ten clones. The sequences come from PBMCs, collected around atezolizumab (anti-PD-L1) treatment. The receptor set was obtained from a man between 65 and 79 years old with urothelial cancer.

The chain links TRBV10-3 to TRBJ2-6, with D possibly matching TRBD1 (5 bases). With 7 bases removed from V and 0 bases from J, the gap between germline ends came to 13 bases. The CDR3 consists of 16 residues. CDR1 is ENHRY, CDR2 SYGVKD, per germline. CDR3 DNA sequence: TGTGCCATCATGAAAACAGGAAGCTCTGGGGCCAACGTCCTGACTTTC. Translation: CAIMKTGSSGANVLTF.

This clone has a single count. The chain couples TRBV19 to TRBJ2-1; TRBD2 aligns across 15 bases. After removal of 2 bases from V and 7 bases from J, the junction contained 15 bases not matched to a gene. The CDR3 spans 20 residues. The germline V gene has CDR1 LNHDA and CDR2 SQIVND (reference sequence). DNA of the CDR3: TGTGCCAGTAGTATAAGAGGGCAGGGTTTTGGGACTAGCGGGAGGAATGAGCAGTTCTTC. It specifies CASSIRGQGFGTSGRNEQFF.

This chain uses TRBV27 with TRBJ1-2; D is uncertain. V was pared by 5 bases and J by 2 bases, with 12 bases between. Germline CDR1 MNHEY, CDR2 SMNVEV (reference sequence). This CDR3 contains 14 residues. CDR3 loop: CASSRSDFNYGYTF. In DNA form, the CDR3 reads TGTGCCAGCAGTCGGTCAGACTTCAACTATGGCTACACCTTC.

The chain employs TRBV6-6 and TRBJ2-4, with D perhaps TRBD2 (5 bases). V lost 7 bases and J lost 0, with 13 bases in between. Germline V gene data show CDR1 as MNHNY and CDR2 as SVGAGI (reference sequence). This CDR3 is 15 amino acids long. CDR3 sequence reads: CASTLGSVAKNIQYF. The CDR3 DNA follows: TGTGCCAGCACCCTAGGTAGCGTAGCCAAAAACATTCAGTACTTC.

V gene TRBV5-1 combines with J gene TRBJ2-4, with 8 bases fitting TRBD2. J gave up 8 bases and V 0 bases, and 10 bases lay outside the gene matches. The CDR3 totals 16 residues. The germline V gene has CDR1 SGHRS and CDR2 YFSETQ. CDR3 nucleotides: TGCGCCAGCAGCTTGGCCGGTGCGGGAGGATCGGACATTCAGTACTTC. It yields the protein CASSLAGAGGSDIQYF.

The rearrangement joins TRBV10-2 to TRBJ1-1; a possible D gene is TRBD1 (6 bases). This CDR3 region has 14 residues. Germline loops: CDR1 WSHSY, CDR2 SAAADI. Between the trimmed V and J ends, which lost 8 bases and 4 bases, there was a span of 17 bases. The CDR3, as DNA: TGCGCCAGCGGTGGGGGGGGGCGTGCCACTGAAGCTTTCTTT. This translates into CASGGGGRATEAFF.

The chain couples TRBV10-3 to TRBJ2-7, with D possibly TRBD2 on 5 matching bases. This CDR3 contains 13 residues. The germline CDR1 and CDR2 sequences are ENHRY and SYGVKD. V shed 8 bases and J shed 0 bases, with 11 bases lying between them. The CDR3 spells CAIGRESSYEQYF. CDR3 bases: TGTGCCATCGGAAGGGAGAGCTCCTACGAGCAGTACTTC.

The chain joins TRBV5-4 to TRBJ2-7, with 8 nucleotides matching TRBD1. Germline V gene sequence: CDR1 SGHNT, CDR2 YYREEE (reference sequence). J gave up 4 bases and V 2 bases, and 5 bases lay outside the gene matches. The CDR3 extends over 14 amino acids. The CDR3 region is CASSFSGGKYEQYF. CDR3 DNA sequence: TGTGCCAGCAGCTTCTCAGGGGGCAAATACGAGCAGTACTTC.

This clone was observed a handful of times. V gene TRBV6-1 combines with J gene TRBJ1-3; TRBD1 might be the D (6 bases). Trimming stripped 7 bases from V and 5 bases from J, with 12 bases between. CDR1 and CDR2 (germline): MNHNS, SASEGT. This CDR3 contains 13 residues. The DNA of the CDR3 is TGTGCCAGCACCCGGACAGATCGAAACACCATATATTTT. Its translation: CASTRTDRNTIYF.

The rearrangement joins TRBV7-3 to TRBJ2-7; the D gene is possibly TRBD1 (5 bases). The length of the CDR3 is 12 residues. V was cut by 5 bases and J by 6 bases, with 11 bases left in between. The germline V gene has CDR1 SGHTA and CDR2 FQGTGA. CDR3 bases: TGTGCCAGCAGCCCCCAGGGTGGCGAGCAGTACTTC. Protein sequence: CASSPQGGEQYF.

The J gene is TRBJ1-1, the V gene TRBV5-4; 9 positions match TRBD1. J lost 5 bases, V lost 3 bases, and 11 bases had no gene match. The germline V gene encodes CDR1 SGHNT and CDR2 YYREEE (reference sequence). This CDR3 is built from 16 residues. The CDR3 region is CASSSRDRGSWTEAFF. CDR3 sequence (DNA): TGTGCCAGCAGCTCGCGCGACAGGGGGTCGTGGACTGAAGCTTTCTTT.

This sequence joins TRBV5-1 and TRBJ2-7; 7 bases are shared with TRBD1. Germline V gives CDR1 SGHRS, CDR2 YFSETQ. This CDR3 comprises 17 residues. Trimming removed 0 bases from V and 4 bases from J; junction bases left unmatched: 13. The CDR3 region is CASSLVPGAGGGYEQYF. The CDR3 bases are TGCGCCAGCAGCTTGGTTCCCGGGGCAGGGGGTGGGTACGAGCAGTACTTC.

The sample holds a few counts of this clone. The V call is TRBV18, the J call TRBJ2-1; D may be TRBD2 (6 bases). The length of the CDR3 is 13 residues. Germline lookup yields CDR1 KGHSH and CDR2 LQKENI. V lost 6 bases to trimming and J lost 8 bases, with 14 bases between them. In DNA form, the CDR3 reads TGTGCCAGCTCCCCCGGGAGAGGAGATGAGCAGTTCTTC. This codes for CASSPGRGDEQFF.

The chain employs TRBV29-1 and TRBJ2-5, with 10 positions matching TRBD2. The CDR3 spans 14 residues. CDR1 is SQVTM and CDR2 is ANQGSEA in the germline V gene. With V trimmed by 2 bases and J by 4 bases, 4 bases remained unmatched. CDR3 sequence: CSVELAGDLETQYF. The CDR3 coding sequence is TGCAGCGTTGAACTAGCGGGAGATTTAGAGACCCAGTACTTC.

The rearrangement joins TRBV2 to TRBJ2-4, with TRBD2 identical over 12 bases. Germline CDR1 SNHLY, CDR2 FYNNEI. The trim removed 3 bases at V and 6 bases at J, leaving 9 bases unmatched. The CDR3 extends over 17 amino acids. Here the CDR3 DNA reads TGTGCCAGCAGTGAGAGGCTAGCGGGAGGGCCAGGAAACATTCAGTACTTC. Amino acid sequence: CASSERLAGGPGNIQYF.

This sequence joins TRBV2 and TRBJ2-7; 11 positions agree with TRBD1. The CDR3 is 13 residues long. The V and J ends lost 8 bases and 0 bases, in that order; junction bases with no gene match: 0. CDR1 is SNHLY, CDR2 FYNNEI, per germline. The CDR3 coding sequence is TGTGCCAGCGGGACAGGGGGCTCCTACGAGCAGTACTTC. Encoded protein: CASGTGGSYEQYF.

This chain joins TRBV28 and TRBJ2-1, with D perhaps TRBD2 (5 bases). Germline V CDR1 and CDR2: MDHEN, SYDVKM. Trimming took 9 bases from V and 11 from J, leaving 23 bases between them. This CDR3 spans 14 amino acids. The DNA of the CDR3 is TGTGCCAGTTTTTCCCCGGACTCGGGTTCGAAGCAGTTCTTC. Protein sequence: CASFSPDSGSKQFF. The full variable domain, completed using reference TRBV28 and TRBJ2-1, is DVKVTQSSRYLVKRTGEKVFLECVQDMDHENMFWYRQDPGLGLRLIYFSYDVKMKEKGDIPEGYSVSREKKERFSLILESASTNQTSMYLCASFSPDSGSKQFFGPGTRLTVL.

This clone has a single count. The gene calls are TRBV5-1 and TRBJ1-1; TRBD1 agrees at 9 bases. This CDR3 is 14 amino acids long. The V segment lost 3 bases and the J segment 4 bases; nucleotides outside the gene matches: 4. The germline V gene has CDR1 SGHRS and CDR2 YFSETQ. Written as DNA, the CDR3 is TGCGCCAGCAGCTCGGGACAGGGTGTCACTGAAGCTTTCTTT. Its protein product is CASSSGQGVTEAFF. Based on the CDR3 plus reference TRBV5-1 and TRBJ1-1, the full variable domain is KAGVTQTPRYLIKTRGQQVTLSCSPISGHRSVSWYQQTPGQGLQFLFEYFSETQRNKGNFPGRFSGRQFSNSRSEMNVSTLELGDSALYLCASSSGQGVTEAFFGQGTRLTVV.

The gene calls are TRBV29-1 and TRBJ2-2; TRBD2 matches 10 bases. Per germline, CDR1 SQVTM and CDR2 ANQGSEA. CDR3 length: 13 amino acids. J lost 6 bases, V lost 4 bases, and 2 bases had no gene match. This CDR3 reads CSVGAGGPGELFF. The CDR3 DNA reads as TGCAGCGTTGGAGCGGGAGGGCCCGGGGAGCTGTTTTTT.

The V and J genes are TRBV27 and TRBJ1-3; maybe TRBD1 (5 bases). This CDR3 is built from 14 residues. CDR1 MNHEY and CDR2 SMNVEV come from the germline V gene (reference sequence). V lost 3 bases, J lost 2 bases, and 8 bases lay in between. The CDR3: CASSFSGPGNTIYF. CDR3 bases: TGTGCCAGCAGTTTTTCAGGGCCTGGAAACACCATATATTTT.

V is TRBV6-5 and J is TRBJ1-3; 7 bases are shared with TRBD1. Per germline, CDR1 MNHEY and CDR2 SVGAGI. The CDR3 is 14 residues long. Losses at the gene ends were 6 bases for V and 2 bases for J; bases not matched to a gene: 4. CDR3 residues: CASSQGTAGNTIYF. Written as DNA, the CDR3 is TGTGCCAGCAGCCAAGGGACAGCTGGAAACACCATATATTTT.

V and J are TRBV2 and TRBJ2-1, with 9 positions matching TRBD1. The J segment lost 0 bases and the V segment lost 6 bases, leaving 12 bases of the junction unmatched. CDR3 length: 18 amino acids. Germline V gene lookup returns CDR1 SNHLY and CDR2 FYNNEI. The CDR3 DNA follows: TGTGCCAGCAGAGGGACAGGGCTAGGGCCCCTCTCCTACAATGAGCAGTTCTTC. Protein: CASRGTGLGPLSYNEQFF. The full variable domain, rest sourced from reference TRBV2 and TRBJ2-1, is EPEVTQTPSHQVTQMGQEVILRCVPISNHLYFYWYRQILGQKVEFLVSFYNNEISEKSEIFDDQFSVERPDGSNFTLKIRSTKLEDSAMYFCASRGTGLGPLSYNEQFFGPGTRLTVL.

This clone turned up a few times. The V gene is TRBV6-1, the J gene TRBJ2-1; 8 bases agree with TRBD2. Germline trimming cut 8 bases from V and 2 bases from J; bases unmatched to any gene: 5. This CDR3 region has 14 residues. CDR1 is MNHNS, CDR2 SASEGT, per germline. In DNA, the CDR3 is TGTGCCAGCGGGTTAGCGGGGCCCTACAATGAGCAGTTCTTC. It is translated as CASGLAGPYNEQFF.

This clone was counted a single time. The chain recombines TRBV27 with TRBJ2-6; possible D gene TRBD2, 6 bases. The V gene's germline CDR1 is MNHEY and CDR2 SMNVEV (reference sequence). The CDR3 is 17 amino acids. Trimming shortened V by 5 bases and J by 0 bases, and 14 bases separated the two germline ends. CDR3 DNA sequence: TGTGCCAGCAGTCGGGACTCAATTAGCTCTGGGGCCAACGTCCTGACTTTC. Translation gives CASSRDSISSGANVLTF. The whole variable domain, filled in from reference TRBV27 and TRBJ2-6, reads EAQVTQNPRYLITVTGKKLTVTCSQNMNHEYMSWYRQDPGLGLRQIYYSMNVEVTDKGDVPEGYKVSRKEKRNFPLILESPSPNQTSLYFCASSRDSISSGANVLTFGAGSRLTVL.

The chain has TRBV5-6 and TRBJ1-5; TRBD1 matches at 7 bases. Trimming took 5 bases from V and 2 from J; bases not matched to a gene: 7. The CDR3 has 15 amino acids. Germline CDR1 SGHDT, CDR2 YYEEEE. CDR3 nucleotide sequence: TGTGCCAGCAGTTTACGAGGGACAGGCAATCAGCCCCAGCATTTT. It encodes CASSLRGTGNQPQHF.

V and J are TRBV14 and TRBJ2-4; 9 bases are shared with TRBD1. Trimming took 6 bases from V and 9 from J; bases not matched to a gene: 6. Germline values: CDR1 SGHDN, CDR2 FVKESK. There are 13 residues in the CDR3. CDR3 nucleotide sequence: TGTGCCAGCAGACCGACAGGGGGTACCATTCAGTACTTC. Translating it yields CASRPTGGTIQYF.